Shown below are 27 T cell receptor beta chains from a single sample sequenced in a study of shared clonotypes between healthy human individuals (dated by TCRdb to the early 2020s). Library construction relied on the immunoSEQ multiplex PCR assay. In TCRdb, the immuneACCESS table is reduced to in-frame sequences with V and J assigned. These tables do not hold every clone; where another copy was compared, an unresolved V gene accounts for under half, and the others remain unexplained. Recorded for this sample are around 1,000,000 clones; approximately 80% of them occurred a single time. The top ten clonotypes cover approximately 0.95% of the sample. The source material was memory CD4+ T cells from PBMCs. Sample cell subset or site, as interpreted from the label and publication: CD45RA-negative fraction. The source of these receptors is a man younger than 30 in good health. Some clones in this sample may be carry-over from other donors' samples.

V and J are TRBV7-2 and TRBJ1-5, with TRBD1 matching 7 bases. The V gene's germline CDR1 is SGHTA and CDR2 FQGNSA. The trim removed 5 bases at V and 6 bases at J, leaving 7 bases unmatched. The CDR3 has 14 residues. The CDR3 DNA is TGTGCCAGCAGCATCAAGACAGGGCCTCAGCCCCAGCATTTT. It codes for CASSIKTGPQPQHF.

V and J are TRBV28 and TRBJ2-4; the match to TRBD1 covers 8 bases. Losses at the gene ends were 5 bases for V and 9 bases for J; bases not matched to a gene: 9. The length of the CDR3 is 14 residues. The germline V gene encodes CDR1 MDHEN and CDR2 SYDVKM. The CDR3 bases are TGTGCCAGCAGTCCTAGGACAGGGAAGAGCATTCAGTACTTC. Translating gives CASSPRTGKSIQYF.

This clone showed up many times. The CDR3 coding sequence is TGTGCCACCTATCAGGGCGGGGAAAAACTGTTTTTT. Translating gives CATYQGGEKLFF. J is TRBJ1-4 and V is TRBV28, with D perhaps matching TRBD1 (5 bases). Between the trimmed V and J ends, which lost 10 bases and 8 bases, there was a span of 14 bases. The CDR3 runs to 12 residues. The germline CDR1 and CDR2 sequences are MDHEN and SYDVKM. Based on the CDR3 plus reference TRBV28 and TRBJ1-4, the full variable domain is DVKVTQSSRYLVKRTGEKVFLECVQDMDHENMFWYRQDPGLGLRLIYFSYDVKMKEKGDIPEGYSVSREKKERFSLILESASTNQTSMYLCATYQGGEKLFFGSGTQLSVL.

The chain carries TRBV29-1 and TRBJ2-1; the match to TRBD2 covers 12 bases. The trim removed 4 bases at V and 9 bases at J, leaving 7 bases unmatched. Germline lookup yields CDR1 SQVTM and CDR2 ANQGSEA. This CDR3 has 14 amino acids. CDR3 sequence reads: CSVGLAGARTEQFF. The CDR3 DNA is TGCAGCGTTGGACTAGCGGGAGCCCGTACTGAGCAGTTCTTC.

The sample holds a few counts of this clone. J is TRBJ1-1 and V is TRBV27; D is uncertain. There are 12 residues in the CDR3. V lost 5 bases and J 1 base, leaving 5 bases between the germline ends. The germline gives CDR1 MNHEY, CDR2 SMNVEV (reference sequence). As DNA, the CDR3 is TGTGCCAGCAGTAGACAGAACACTGAAGCTTTCTTT. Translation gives CASSRQNTEAFF.

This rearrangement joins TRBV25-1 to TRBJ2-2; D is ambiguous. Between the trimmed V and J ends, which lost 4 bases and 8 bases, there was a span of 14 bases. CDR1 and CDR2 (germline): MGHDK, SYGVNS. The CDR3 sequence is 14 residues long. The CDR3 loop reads CASSAFWSAGELFF. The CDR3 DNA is TGTGCCAGCAGTGCCTTTTGGAGTGCGGGGGAGCTGTTTTTT.

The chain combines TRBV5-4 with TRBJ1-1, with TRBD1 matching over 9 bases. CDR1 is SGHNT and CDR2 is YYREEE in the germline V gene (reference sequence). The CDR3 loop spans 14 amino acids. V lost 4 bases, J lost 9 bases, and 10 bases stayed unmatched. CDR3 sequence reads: CASSPTGGFRKAFF. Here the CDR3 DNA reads TGTGCCAGCAGCCCGACAGGGGGGTTTAGGAAAGCTTTCTTT.

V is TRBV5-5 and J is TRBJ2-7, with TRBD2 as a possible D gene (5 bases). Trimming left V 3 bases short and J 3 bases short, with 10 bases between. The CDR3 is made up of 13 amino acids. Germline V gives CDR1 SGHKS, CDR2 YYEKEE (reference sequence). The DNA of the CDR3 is TGTGCCAGCAGCTCCGGGAACTACTACGAGCAGTACTTC. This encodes CASSSGNYYEQYF.

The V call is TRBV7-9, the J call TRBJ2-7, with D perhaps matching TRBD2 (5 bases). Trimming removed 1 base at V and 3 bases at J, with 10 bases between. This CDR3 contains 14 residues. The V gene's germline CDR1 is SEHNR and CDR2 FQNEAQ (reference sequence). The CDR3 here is CASSLVAGNYEQYF. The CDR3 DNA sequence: TGTGCCAGCAGCTTAGTGGCCGGGAACTACGAGCAGTACTTC.

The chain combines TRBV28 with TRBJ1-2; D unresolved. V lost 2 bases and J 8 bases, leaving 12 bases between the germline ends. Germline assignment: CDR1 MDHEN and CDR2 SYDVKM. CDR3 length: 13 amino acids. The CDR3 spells CASSLDKMGGYTF. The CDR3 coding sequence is TGTGCCAGCAGTTTAGACAAAATGGGAGGCTACACCTTC.

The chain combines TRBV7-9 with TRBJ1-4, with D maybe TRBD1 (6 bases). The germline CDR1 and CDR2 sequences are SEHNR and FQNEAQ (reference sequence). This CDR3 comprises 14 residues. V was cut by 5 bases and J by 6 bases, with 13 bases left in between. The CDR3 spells CASSPGVGDEKLFF. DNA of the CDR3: TGTGCCAGCAGCCCAGGGGTTGGGGATGAAAAACTGTTTTTT.

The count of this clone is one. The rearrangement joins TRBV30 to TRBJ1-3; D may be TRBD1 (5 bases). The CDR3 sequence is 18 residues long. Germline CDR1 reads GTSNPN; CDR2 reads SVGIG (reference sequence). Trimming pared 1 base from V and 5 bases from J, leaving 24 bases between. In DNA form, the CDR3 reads TGTGCCTGGAGTGCGGGAGGGGCGGACTTTTCCAGACGAAACACCATATATTTT. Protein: CAWSAGGADFSRRNTIYF.

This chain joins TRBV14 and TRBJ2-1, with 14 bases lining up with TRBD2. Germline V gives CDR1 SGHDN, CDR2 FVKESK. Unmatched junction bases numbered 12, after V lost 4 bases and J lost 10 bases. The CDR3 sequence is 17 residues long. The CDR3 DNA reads TGTGCCAGCAGCCCCCTCCCGGGACTAGCGGGAGTGCGAGAGCAGTTCTTC. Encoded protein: CASSPLPGLAGVREQFF.

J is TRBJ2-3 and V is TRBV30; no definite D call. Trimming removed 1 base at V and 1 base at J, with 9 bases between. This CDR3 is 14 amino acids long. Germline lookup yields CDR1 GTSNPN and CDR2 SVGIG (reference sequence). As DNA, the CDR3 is TGTGCCTGGAGTGATAACAGCGGCACAGATACGCAGTATTTT. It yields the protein CAWSDNSGTDTQYF.

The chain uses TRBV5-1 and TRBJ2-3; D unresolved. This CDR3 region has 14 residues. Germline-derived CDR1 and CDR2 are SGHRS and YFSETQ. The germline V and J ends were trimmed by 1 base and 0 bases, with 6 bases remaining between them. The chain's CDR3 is CASSLLGSTDTQYF. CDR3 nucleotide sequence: TGCGCCAGCAGCTTGTTGGGTAGCACAGATACGCAGTATTTT.

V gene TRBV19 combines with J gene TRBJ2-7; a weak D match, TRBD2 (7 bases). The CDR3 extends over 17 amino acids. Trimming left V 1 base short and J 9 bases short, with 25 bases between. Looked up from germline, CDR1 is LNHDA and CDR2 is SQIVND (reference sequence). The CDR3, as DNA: TGTGCCAGTAGTATAGGTGGGAGGGGGATCCGATCCCTAGGGCAGTACTTC. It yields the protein CASSIGGRGIRSLGQYF.

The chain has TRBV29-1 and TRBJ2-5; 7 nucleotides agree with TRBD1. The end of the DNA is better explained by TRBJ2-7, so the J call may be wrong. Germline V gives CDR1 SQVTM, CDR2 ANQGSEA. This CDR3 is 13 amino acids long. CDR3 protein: CSATGQYSYEQYF. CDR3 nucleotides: TGCAGCGCGACGGGACAGTACTCCTACGAGCAGTACTTC.

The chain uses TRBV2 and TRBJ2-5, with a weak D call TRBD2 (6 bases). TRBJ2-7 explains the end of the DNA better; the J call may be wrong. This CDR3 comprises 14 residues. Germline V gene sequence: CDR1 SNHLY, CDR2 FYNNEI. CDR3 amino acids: CASSMTGEAYEQYF. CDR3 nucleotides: TGTGCCAGCAGTATGACGGGGGAGGCCTACGAGCAGTACTTC.

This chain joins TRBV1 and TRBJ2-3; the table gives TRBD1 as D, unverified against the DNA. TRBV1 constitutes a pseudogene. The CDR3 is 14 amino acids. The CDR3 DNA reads TGCACCAGCAGCCAGACAGGGGTCACAGATACGCAGTATTTT. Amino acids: CTSSQTGVTDTQYF.

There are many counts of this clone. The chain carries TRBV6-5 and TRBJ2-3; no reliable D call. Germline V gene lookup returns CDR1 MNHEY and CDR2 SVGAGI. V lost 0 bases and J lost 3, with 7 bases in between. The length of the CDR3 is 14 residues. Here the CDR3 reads CASSYSFGTDTQYF. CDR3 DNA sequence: TGTGCCAGCAGTTACTCGTTCGGTACAGATACGCAGTATTTT.

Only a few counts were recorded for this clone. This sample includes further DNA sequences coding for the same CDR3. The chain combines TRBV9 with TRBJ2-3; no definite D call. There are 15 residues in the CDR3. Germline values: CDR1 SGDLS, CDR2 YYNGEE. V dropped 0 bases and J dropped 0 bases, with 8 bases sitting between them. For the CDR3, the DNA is TGTGCCAGCAGCGTAGGCCCGATTAGCACAGATACGCAGTATTTT. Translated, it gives CASSVGPISTDTQYF.

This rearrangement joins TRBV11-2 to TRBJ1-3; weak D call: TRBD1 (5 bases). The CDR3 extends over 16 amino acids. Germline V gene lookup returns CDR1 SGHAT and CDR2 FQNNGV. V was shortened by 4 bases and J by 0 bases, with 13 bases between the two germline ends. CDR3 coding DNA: TGTGCCAGCAGCTCGTACAGGTCCAGCTCTGGAAACACCATATATTTT. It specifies CASSSYRSSSGNTIYF.

CDR3 sequence (DNA): TGTGCCACCGCAGCGTACAATGAGCAGTTCTTC. Translation: CATAAYNEQFF. The V gene is TRBV15, the J gene TRBJ2-1; D unresolved. Trimming took off 8 bases at V and 4 bases at J, with 6 bases between the two ends. This CDR3 region has 11 residues. Looked up from germline, CDR1 is LNHNV and CDR2 is YYDKDF (reference sequence).

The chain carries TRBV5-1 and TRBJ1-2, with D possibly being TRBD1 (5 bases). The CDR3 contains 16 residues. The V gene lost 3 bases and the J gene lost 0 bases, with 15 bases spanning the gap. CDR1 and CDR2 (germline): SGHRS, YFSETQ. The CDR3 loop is CASSSQATAANYGYTF. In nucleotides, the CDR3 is TGCGCCAGCAGCTCCCAGGCGACAGCAGCTAACTATGGCTACACCTTC. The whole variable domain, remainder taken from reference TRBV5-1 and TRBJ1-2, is KAGVTQTPRYLIKTRGQQVTLSCSPISGHRSVSWYQQTPGQGLQFLFEYFSETQRNKGNFPGRFSGRQFSNSRSEMNVSTLELGDSALYLCASSSQATAANYGYTFGSGTRLTVV.

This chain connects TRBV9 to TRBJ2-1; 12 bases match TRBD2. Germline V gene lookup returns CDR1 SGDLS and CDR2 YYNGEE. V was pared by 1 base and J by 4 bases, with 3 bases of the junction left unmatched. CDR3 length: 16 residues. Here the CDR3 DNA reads TGTGCCAGCAGCGTATTGGGACTAGCGGGTTACAATGAGCAGTTCTTC. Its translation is CASSVLGLAGYNEQFF.

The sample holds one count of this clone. This chain's CDR3 is CASRPTPGETQYF. The CDR3 DNA reads TGTGCCAGTAGACCCACACCCGGGGAGACCCAGTACTTC. This chain uses TRBV19 with TRBJ2-5; D is unresolved. V lost 6 bases to trimming and J lost 5 bases, with 13 bases between them. The CDR3 has 13 amino acids. Germline V lookup: CDR1 LNHDA, CDR2 SQIVND (reference sequence).

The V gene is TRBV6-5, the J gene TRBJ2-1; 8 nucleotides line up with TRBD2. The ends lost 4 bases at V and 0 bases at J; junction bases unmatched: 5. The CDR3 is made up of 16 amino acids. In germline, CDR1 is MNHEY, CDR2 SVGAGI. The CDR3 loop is CASSSTSGSSYNEQFF. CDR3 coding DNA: TGTGCCAGCAGTTCCACCAGCGGGAGCTCCTACAATGAGCAGTTCTTC.